This T cell receptor (beta chain) derives from a study of a mutant IDH1 vaccine in newly diagnosed glioma. Of note for this clone: The antigen remains unidentified.

Data came from immunoSEQ multiplex PCR; TCRdb stores just in-frame clones and leaves some out. The sample contains 20,000 to 25,000 clones, around 70% of which appear only once. Regarding time point: week 11, during vaccination. Each dose of the vaccine consisted of 300 ug of mutant IDH1 20-mer peptide, with topical imiquimod. The CDR3 runs to 14 residues. Germline CDR1 SGHDT, CDR2 YYEEEE. V shed 1 base and J shed 8 bases, with 12 bases lying between them. V is TRBV5-6 and J is TRBJ1-4; D is unclear. This sample comprised peripheral blood mononuclear cells (PBMCs), obtained from a glioma patient whose treatment included an IDH1 peptide vaccine. This clonotype was obtained from a man aged 18 to 29 with glioma. Some clones in this sample may be carry-over from other donors' samples. CDR3 sequence (DNA): TGTGCCAGCAGCTTGCCGGGAATGGGGGAAAAACTGTTTTTT. It specifies CASSLPGMGEKLFF.